One and the same sample provided the 5 T cell receptor beta chains below, sequenced in a study of blood T cell repertoires in COVID-19. This table comes from immunoSEQ multiplex PCR, and its TCRdb copy is limited to in-frame clones, with some not included. The table lists under 250,000 clones, 86% of them singletons. Sequencing used peripheral blood. These receptors all come from a woman in her sixties who had recovered from COVID-19.

This chain joins TRBV11-2 and TRBJ1-6; 10 bases map to TRBD1. Germline lookup yields CDR1 SGHAT and CDR2 FQNNGV. Trimming removed 5 bases from V and 1 base from J; junction bases left unmatched: 11. The length of the CDR3 is 19 residues. DNA of the CDR3: TGTGCCAGCAGCCGGAAGACAGGGGGCCACGCATCCTATAATTCACCCCTCCACTTT. This gives the protein CASSRKTGGHASYNSPLHF.

This clone appeared a few times. The genes are TRBV7-3 and TRBJ2-3; 12 bases align to TRBD2. Germline lookup yields CDR1 SGHTA and CDR2 FQGTGA. Trimming took 2 bases from V and 6 from J; bases not matched to a gene: 12. The CDR3 contains 18 residues. CDR3 coding DNA: TGTGCCAGCAGCTTAGCGAGGGCTAGCGGGGGGGCCGGTGATACGCAGTATTTT. Its protein product is CASSLARASGGAGDTQYF.

V usage is TRBV7-2 and J usage is TRBJ2-3, with 11 nucleotides matching TRBD2. This CDR3 has 18 residues. CDR1 is SGHTA, CDR2 FQGNSA, per germline. J gave up 2 bases and V 2 bases, and 9 bases lay outside the gene matches. The CDR3 loop reads CASSLSSGGTAYTDTQYF. In DNA, the CDR3 is TGTGCCAGCAGCTTATCTAGCGGGGGGACCGCGTACACAGATACGCAGTATTTT.

The chain recombines TRBV7-6 with TRBJ2-2, with D possibly TRBD2 on 6 matching bases. Trimming shortened V by 5 bases and J by 1 base, and 14 bases separated the two germline ends. The CDR3 length is 16 residues. CDR1 is SGHVS and CDR2 is FNYEAQ in the germline V gene. CDR3 in amino acids: CASSPYGGENTGELFF. The CDR3, as DNA: TGTGCCAGCAGCCCATATGGCGGGGAGAACACCGGGGAGCTGTTTTTT.

The chain combines TRBV19 with TRBJ2-2; 9 bases fit TRBD2. The CDR3 loop spans 15 amino acids. Germline V gene data show CDR1 as LNHDA and CDR2 as SQIVND (reference sequence). Trimming removed 4 bases from V and 10 bases from J; junction bases left unmatched: 10. The CDR3 region is CASSTGLASRLELFF. CDR3 bases: TGTGCCAGTAGTACCGGACTAGCGAGCCGGCTGGAGCTGTTTTTT.